Presented here are 20 T cell receptor beta chains from one specimen sequenced in a study of CD8 T cells in ankylosing spondylitis. Findings and limits, study-wide: A motif of seven or eight highly homologous TCR beta variants was seen as apparently characteristic of ankylosing spondylitis blood.

TCRdb redid the calling of the 5' RACE reads with MiXCR, one entry per CDR3 protein. The sample includes around 480,000 distinct CDR3 sequences, over 15% of them seen just once. Their target antigens are unknown. Material: blood, either unsorted or a sorted T cell fraction (not recorded which). Receptors originate from a male donor with ankylosing spondylitis.

This clonotype was seen more than once but under ten times. This chain connects TRBV5-6 to TRBJ1-2, with D uncertain. The V end lost 7 bases, the J end lost 1 base, and 11 bases lay between the germline ends. Germline values: CDR1 SGHDT, CDR2 YYEEEE. This CDR3 has 13 residues. CDR3 amino acids: CASCSWDNYGYTF. DNA of the CDR3: TGTGCCAGCTGTTCGTGGGATAACTATGGCTACACCTTC. The full variable domain, its missing parts supplied by reference TRBV5-6 and TRBJ1-2, is DAGVTQSPTHLIKTRGQQVTLRCSPKSGHDTVSWYQQALGQGPQFIFQYYEEEERQRGNFPDRFSGHQFPNYSSELNVNALLLGDSALYLCASCSWDNYGYTFGSGTRLTVV.

This clonotype has just a few counts. DNA of the CDR3: TGCAGTGCTAGAGAAGGGGCTGAAGCTTTCTTT. It encodes CSAREGAEAFF. The V call is TRBV20-1, the J call TRBJ1-1, with D possibly matching TRBD1 (5 bases). The germline V gene encodes CDR1 DFQATT and CDR2 SNEGSKA (reference sequence). The CDR3 contains 11 residues. Between the trimmed V and J ends, which lost 0 bases and 6 bases, there was a span of 5 bases.

The rearrangement uses TRBV6-1 and TRBJ1-4; TRBD1 agrees at 10 bases. Germline V gene sequence: CDR1 MNHNS, CDR2 SASEGT. The CDR3 length is 14 residues. The CDR3 coding sequence is TGTGGAACGGGACAGGGGTCCTCTAATGAAAAACTGTTTTTT. Its translation: CGTGQGSSNEKLFF.

This clonotype was counted between two and nine times. The chain employs TRBV20-1 and TRBJ2-7; 10 bases match TRBD1. The CDR3 extends over 15 amino acids. Germline loops: CDR1 DFQATT, CDR2 SNEGSKA (reference sequence). The V gene end was trimmed by 4 bases and the J gene end by 2 bases; junction bases not matched to a gene: 8. CDR3 sequence (DNA): TGCAGTGCTACCCGGACCGGGACAGGGGCCTACGAGCAGTACTTC. Translated: CSATRTGTGAYEQYF.

The sample holds many counts of this clonotype. The rearrangement joins TRBV24-1 to TRBJ2-1; D perhaps matches TRBD2 (5 bases). This CDR3 has 15 amino acids. Trimming removed 6 bases from V and 1 base from J, with 12 bases in between. Germline assignment: CDR1 KGHDR and CDR2 SFDVKD. The CDR3 DNA sequence: TGTGCCACCAGTTACCAGTCGGGGTCCTACAATGAGCAGTTCTTC. Its translation: CATSYQSGSYNEQFF.

V is TRBV7-7 and J is TRBJ2-5, with D possibly TRBD1 on 6 matching bases. V was pared by 2 bases and J by 4 bases, with 8 bases between. Per germline, CDR1 SSHAT and CDR2 FNYEAQ (reference sequence). The CDR3 has 13 residues. This CDR3 reads CASSLYRVETQYF. CDR3 DNA: TGTGCCAGCAGCTTATACAGGGTAGAGACCCAGTACTTC.

The CDR3 loop is CSAKIKQGKSTDTQYF. In DNA, the CDR3 is TGCAGTGCTAAGATCAAACAGGGAAAAAGCACAGATACGCAGTATTTT. The chain combines TRBV20-1 with TRBJ2-3, with a tentative D call TRBD1 (6 bases). Looked up from germline, CDR1 is DFQATT and CDR2 is SNEGSKA (reference sequence). The germline V and J ends were trimmed by 4 bases and 0 bases, with 17 bases remaining between them. The CDR3 contains 16 residues.

This clonotype was seen a handful of times. The chain links TRBV5-1 to TRBJ2-5; possible D gene TRBD1, 5 bases. The length of the CDR3 is 15 residues. V dropped 4 bases and J dropped 5 bases, with 18 bases sitting between them. Germline-derived CDR1 and CDR2 are SGHRS and YFSETQ. The CDR3 protein is CASSLLETDKETQYF. The CDR3 DNA follows: TGCGCCAGCAGCCTGCTGGAGACGGACAAGGAGACCCAGTACTTC.

This chain uses TRBV10-3 with TRBJ1-1; D ambiguous. The CDR3 has 11 residues. Trimming removed 11 bases at V and 4 bases at J, with 11 bases between. The germline V gene has CDR1 ENHRY and CDR2 SYGVKD. In nucleotides, the CDR3 is TGTGCCGCCGGGTCGTCCACTGAAGCTTTCTTT. Translation: CAAGSSTEAFF.

In its sample, this clonotype was seen a few times. This sequence joins TRBV7-8 and TRBJ2-1; a weak D match, TRBD2 (6 bases). Trimming took off 5 bases at V and 0 bases at J, with 17 bases between the two ends. Germline values: CDR1 SGHVS, CDR2 FQNEAQ. This CDR3 comprises 17 residues. CDR3 bases: TGTGCCAGCAGCCCCGTGCGGTTCGGGAGCTCCTACAATGAGCAGTTCTTC. As protein: CASSPVRFGSSYNEQFF. The whole variable domain, filled in from reference TRBV7-8 and TRBJ2-1, reads GAGVSQSPRYKVAKRGQDVALRCDPISGHVSLFWYQQALGQGPEFLTYFQNEAQLDKSGLPSDRFFAERPEGSVSTLKIQRTQQEDSAVYLCASSPVRFGSSYNEQFFGPGTRLTVL.

This chain joins TRBV2 and TRBJ2-2; D assignment may be TRBD1 or TRBD2 (5 bases each). Germline V gene lookup returns CDR1 SNHLY and CDR2 FYNNEI. Between the trimmed V and J ends, which lost 4 bases and 4 bases, there was a span of 7 bases. The CDR3 has 13 residues. CDR3 amino acids: CASSGGATGELFF. As DNA, the CDR3 is TGTGCCAGCAGTGGAGGGGCCACCGGGGAGCTGTTTTTT.

This clonotype showed up just a few times. DNA for the CDR3: TGCAGTGCCCCGCTGGGTGGGGCTGGAGGTAAAGCTTTCTTT. Amino acids: CSAPLGGAGGKAFF. The rearrangement joins TRBV20-1 to TRBJ1-1; maybe TRBD1 (5 bases). The length of the CDR3 is 14 residues. Trimming removed 6 bases from V and 9 bases from J, with 23 bases in between. Germline V gene sequence: CDR1 DFQATT, CDR2 SNEGSKA (reference sequence).

The chain links TRBV20-1 to TRBJ2-6, with TRBD2 matching 7 bases. CDR3 length: 18 amino acids. V dropped 0 bases and J dropped 2; count of bases not matched to a gene: 10. CDR1 is DFQATT and CDR2 is SNEGSKA in the germline V gene (reference sequence). CDR3 loop: CSARESRGSGTGANVLTF. CDR3 bases: TGCAGTGCTAGAGAAAGCCGCGGGAGTGGGACTGGGGCCAACGTCCTGACTTTC.

In its sample, this clonotype was seen a few times. V and J are TRBV20-1 and TRBJ2-7; 7 bases are a match to TRBD2. J was trimmed by 1 base and V by 0 bases; bases with no gene match: 6. This CDR3 is 15 amino acids long. Germline CDR1 and CDR2: DFQATT and SNEGSKA (reference sequence). In DNA form, the CDR3 reads TGCAGTGCTAGAGATGGGGGGGTCCCGTCCTACGAGCAGTACTTC. It codes for CSARDGGVPSYEQYF.

The chain is built from TRBV6-1 and TRBJ2-7, with TRBD2 as a possible D gene (5 bases). The V gene's germline CDR1 is MNHNS and CDR2 SASEGT. V lost 6 bases and J lost 7, with 19 bases in between. The CDR3 is 14 residues long. CDR3 loop: CASSSTVTAGEQYF. As DNA, the CDR3 is TGTGCCAGCAGCTCCACAGTTACGGCGGGTGAGCAGTACTTC.

The chain recombines TRBV5-1 with TRBJ1-3; TRBD1 aligns across 9 bases. The trim removed 6 bases at V and 8 bases at J, leaving 15 bases unmatched. The CDR3 extends over 16 amino acids. The germline V gene encodes CDR1 SGHRS and CDR2 YFSETQ. The CDR3 DNA follows: TGCGCCAGCACTCCCTCTGCCCGGACAGGGGAGGACACCATATATTTT. Translation: CASTPSARTGEDTIYF.

The V and J genes are TRBV6-1 and TRBJ1-2; D is perhaps TRBD1 (6 bases). The CDR3 consists of 13 residues. Germline V gene data show CDR1 as MNHNS and CDR2 as SASEGT. Trimming took off 6 bases at V and 8 bases at J, with 16 bases between the two ends. CDR3 sequence reads: CASSIYRDSGYTF. CDR3 DNA: TGTGCCAGCAGCATATACAGGGATTCGGGCTACACCTTC.

V and J are TRBV19 and TRBJ1-2; no clear D gene. V was clipped by 0 bases and J by 5 bases, with 13 bases between them. The CDR3 has 15 amino acids. Germline V gene sequence: CDR1 LNHDA, CDR2 SQIVND (reference sequence). The CDR3 sequence: CASSIDGQKAYGYTF. The CDR3 DNA is TGTGCCAGTAGTATAGATGGCCAAAAAGCTTATGGCTACACCTTC.

The chain couples TRBV29-1 to TRBJ2-3; tentative D call: TRBD1 (6 bases). The CDR3 has 15 residues. Germline values: CDR1 SQVTM, CDR2 ANQGSEA. Between the trimmed V and J ends, which lost 1 base and 2 bases, there was a span of 13 bases. The CDR3 spells CSVEGGQGITDTQYF. In DNA, the CDR3 is TGCAGCGTTGAAGGGGGGCAGGGTATCACAGATACGCAGTATTTT.

This clonotype appeared a few times. The rearrangement links TRBV11-1 to TRBJ2-2; TRBD2 matches at 14 bases. CDR1 and CDR2 (germline): SGHAT, FQDESV (reference sequence). There are 20 residues in the CDR3. V lost 3 bases and J lost 2; bases outside the gene matches: 11. The CDR3 DNA sequence: TGTGCCAGCAGCTTGAGCGGGACTAGCGGGAGTATGAGTAACACCGGGGAGCTGTTTTTT. Translating it yields CASSLSGTSGSMSNTGELFF.